The 29 T cell receptor beta chains below all came from one sample that was sequenced in a study of CD4+ T cells in melanoma. The data were produced by immunoSEQ multiplex PCR, yet TCRdb's version contains in-frame clones alone and is incomplete. The repertoire includes about 6,900 clones, around 68% of them detected once, and around 23% sits in the top ten. The sequencing sample was made of cells from a culture (not recorded whether cultured in vitro). Source of these receptors: a human donor with melanoma.

In this sample, this clone turned up once. This chain joins TRBV19 and TRBJ2-5; TRBD1 matches at 10 bases. The germline V gene has CDR1 LNHDA and CDR2 SQIVND (reference sequence). The CDR3 consists of 15 residues. V shed 4 bases, J shed 1 base, and the junction held 3 bases outside the gene matches. The CDR3 coding sequence is TGTGCCAGTAGTAAGGGACAGGGGACCCAAGAGACCCAGTACTTC. This sequence encodes CASSKGQGTQETQYF.

CDR3 sequence reads: CSASPGLGTDTQYF. The DNA of the CDR3 is TGCAGCGCCTCACCGGGACTAGGTACAGATACGCAGTATTTT. The chain has TRBV29-1 and TRBJ2-3; 8 positions agree with TRBD2. Germline lookup yields CDR1 SQVTM and CDR2 ANQGSEA. Trimming at V came to 7 bases and at J to 3 bases, leaving 9 bases not matched to a gene. The CDR3 runs to 14 residues.

The rearrangement joins TRBV5-1 to TRBJ1-1, with D unclear. The CDR3 extends over 11 amino acids. In germline, CDR1 is SGHRS, CDR2 YFSETQ. Between the trimmed V and J ends, which lost 4 bases and 2 bases, there was a span of 3 bases. CDR3 nucleotides: TGCGCCAGCAGCAAAAACACTGAAGCTTTCTTT. Residues: CASSKNTEAFF.

This clone was detected a few times. This rearrangement joins TRBV19 to TRBJ2-1, with 9 bases identical to TRBD2. This CDR3 is built from 15 residues. The V gene end was trimmed by 5 bases and the J gene end by 4 bases; junction bases not matched to a gene: 6. Per the germline V gene, CDR1 is LNHDA and CDR2 is SQIVND (reference sequence). CDR3 amino acids: CASSFASGEYNEQFF. CDR3 nucleotide sequence: TGTGCCAGTAGTTTTGCTAGCGGGGAATACAATGAGCAGTTCTTC.

This clone is deemed medium-sized (0.01 to 0.1%). The chain couples TRBV29-1 to TRBJ2-2, with 8 bases matching TRBD1. This CDR3 spans 14 amino acids. The germline V gene has CDR1 SQVTM and CDR2 ANQGSEA. The J segment lost 0 bases and the V segment lost 6 bases, leaving 3 bases of the junction unmatched. CDR3 sequence (DNA): TGCAGCGTGGCAGGGGGCTCGAACACCGGGGAGCTGTTTTTT. This translates into CSVAGGSNTGELFF.

The genes are TRBV4-1 and TRBJ1-1, with D possibly being TRBD1 (6 bases). Germline loops: CDR1 MGHRA, CDR2 YSYEKL. The V end lost 1 base, the J end lost 11 bases, and 26 bases lay between the germline ends. This CDR3 spans 17 amino acids. CDR3 nucleotide sequence: TGCGCCAGCAGCCAAGGCGCCCGAGGGGGGCTTGTCCTCTCGGCTTTCTTT. The encoded protein is CASSQGARGGLVLSAFF.

V gene TRBV6-2 or TRBV6-3 combines with J gene TRBJ2-5; tentatively, D is TRBD2 (6 bases). V shed 2 bases and J shed 5 bases, with 15 bases lying between them. CDR3 length equals 15 residues. The germline gives CDR1 MNHEY, CDR2 SVGEGT. The CDR3 is CASSYLNGGRETQYF. In nucleotides, the CDR3 is TGTGCCAGCAGTTACCTTAACGGGGGTAGGGAGACCCAGTACTTC.

The CDR3 here is CASSHPPSGPQTNEKLFF. The CDR3, as DNA: TGCGCCAGCAGCCACCCGCCCTCAGGGCCCCAAACTAATGAAAAACTGTTTTTT. The chain employs TRBV4-1 and TRBJ1-4, with a possible D match to TRBD1 (5 bases). CDR3 size: 18 residues. V gave up 3 bases and J gave up 1 base, with 18 bases separating them. The germline V gene encodes CDR1 MGHRA and CDR2 YSYEKL.

This clone occurred a few times. This chain connects TRBV19 to TRBJ1-1; D remains unclear. Looked up from germline, CDR1 is LNHDA and CDR2 is SQIVND (reference sequence). The CDR3 is 12 residues long. The V end lost 8 bases, the J end lost 7 bases, and 14 bases lay between the germline ends. The CDR3 sequence: CASSSGSVEAFF. The CDR3 region has the DNA TGTGCCAGTTCCAGCGGATCGGTTGAAGCTTTCTTT.

This rearrangement joins TRBV6-5 to TRBJ1-5; TRBD1 is a possible D gene (6 bases). The V end lost 0 bases, the J end lost 2 bases, and 11 bases lay between the germline ends. This CDR3 is built from 16 residues. Germline lookup yields CDR1 MNHEY and CDR2 SVGAGI. The CDR3 DNA follows: TGTGCCAGCAGTTACTCGCGGACAGTTGGCAATCAGCCCCAGCATTTT. Protein: CASSYSRTVGNQPQHF.

This rearrangement joins TRBV28 to TRBJ2-1; 12 nucleotides match TRBD2. Looked up from germline, CDR1 is MDHEN and CDR2 is SYDVKM. The CDR3 totals 16 residues. Losses at the gene ends were 7 bases for V and 4 bases for J; bases not matched to a gene: 8. CDR3 region: CASIGLAGGVYNEQFF. The DNA of the CDR3 is TGTGCCAGCATCGGTCTAGCGGGGGGGGTTTACAATGAGCAGTTCTTC.

The chain recombines TRBV5-1 with TRBJ2-3; D is undetermined. CDR3 length equals 16 residues. Between the trimmed V and J ends, which lost 0 bases and 0 bases, there was a span of 11 bases. Germline V gene sequence: CDR1 SGHRS, CDR2 YFSETQ. Here the CDR3 DNA reads TGCGCCAGCAGCTTGGGACCCACTTCGAGCACAGATACGCAGTATTTT. It encodes CASSLGPTSSTDTQYF.

The rearrangement links TRBV27 to TRBJ2-7, with TRBD1 as a possible D gene (5 bases). This CDR3 spans 12 amino acids. V was pared by 4 bases and J by 6 bases, with 10 bases between. The germline V gene encodes CDR1 MNHEY and CDR2 SMNVEV (reference sequence). This CDR3 is CASSSTGREQYF. The DNA of the CDR3 is TGTGCCAGCAGTTCTACAGGCCGCGAGCAGTACTTC.

The V call is TRBV2, the J call TRBJ2-7, with TRBD1 identical over 8 bases. Losses at the gene ends were 6 bases for V and 0 bases for J; bases not matched to a gene: 7. CDR3 size: 15 residues. Germline values: CDR1 SNHLY, CDR2 FYNNEI. The CDR3, as DNA: TGTGCCAGCAGAGCGGACAGGGTTCTCTCCTACGAGCAGTACTTC. Translated, it gives CASRADRVLSYEQYF.

V usage is TRBV28 and J usage is TRBJ1-2; D may be TRBD1 (5 bases). The V end was cut by 6 bases, the J end by 6 bases, with 20 bases between. The germline V gene encodes CDR1 MDHEN and CDR2 SYDVKM. The CDR3 has 15 residues. The CDR3 reads CASSGPRGLLHGYTF. The DNA for the CDR3 is TGTGCCAGCAGCGGCCCCCGGGGCCTTCTTCATGGCTACACCTTC.

The chain uses TRBV30 and TRBJ1-4; 7 bases align to TRBD1. The germline gives CDR1 GTSNPN, CDR2 SVGIG (reference sequence). V was clipped by 2 bases and J by 7 bases; unmatched bases: 4. The CDR3 runs 13 residues. CDR3 loop: CAWSRGHGEKLFF. CDR3 bases: TGTGCCTGGAGTAGGGGGCACGGTGAAAAACTGTTTTTT.

The V gene is TRBV7-6, the J gene TRBJ2-5; D may be TRBD1 or TRBD2 (5 bases each). The CDR3 covers 16 residues. Germline-derived CDR1 and CDR2 are SGHVS and FNYEAQ. V was cut by 7 bases and J by 4 bases, with 22 bases left in between. The CDR3 nucleotides are TGTGCCAGCACCTTTCTGGCCGGTGGGGGTAGAGAGACCCAGTACTTC. This codes for CASTFLAGGGRETQYF.

The chain recombines TRBV10-3 with TRBJ2-2, with D possibly being TRBD1 (7 bases). Germline CDR1 ENHRY, CDR2 SYGVKD. The ends were cut back, 6 bases at V and 1 base at J, with 12 bases in the middle. This CDR3 contains 15 residues. CDR3 in DNA: TGTGCCATCAGGACAGGGCGGGAGAACACCGGGGAGCTGTTTTTT. Protein: CAIRTGRENTGELFF.

The chain links TRBV9 to TRBJ1-2; 7 positions match TRBD1. Germline assignment: CDR1 SGDLS and CDR2 YYNGEE. The CDR3 has 15 amino acids. The V gene end was trimmed by 3 bases and the J gene end by 5 bases; junction bases not matched to a gene: 10. CDR3 protein: CASSGLRGQSYGYTF. The CDR3 nucleotides are TGTGCCAGCAGCGGGCTCAGGGGACAGTCTTATGGCTACACCTTC. Based on the CDR3 plus reference TRBV9 and TRBJ1-2, the full variable domain is DSGVTQTPKHLITATGQRVTLRCSPRSGDLSVYWYQQSLDQGLQFLIQYYNGEERAKGNILERFSAQQFPDLHSELNLSSLELGDSALYFCASSGLRGQSYGYTFGSGTRLTVV.

This clone rates as medium-sized. This chain's CDR3 is CASSLSGAYTEAFF. CDR3 nucleotide sequence: TGTGCCAGCAGCTTATCGGGGGCGTACACTGAAGCTTTCTTT. This chain joins TRBV11-1 and TRBJ1-1, with a possible D match to TRBD1 (6 bases). The V end was cut by 2 bases, the J end by 3 bases, with 10 bases between. The CDR3 is 14 amino acids. Germline V CDR1 and CDR2: SGHAT, FQDESV (reference sequence).

This clone was observed a single time. V and J are TRBV3-1 (or the pseudogene TRBV3-2) and TRBJ2-4; possibly TRBD1 or TRBD2 for D (5 bases each). The germline V and J ends were trimmed by 4 bases and 1 base, with 14 bases remaining between them. This CDR3 contains 16 residues. CDR1 and CDR2 (germline): LGHDT, YNNKEL (reference sequence). The CDR3 reads CASSPIAGAAKNIQYF. The DNA for the CDR3 is TGTGCCAGCAGCCCCATTGCCGGGGCCGCCAAAAACATTCAGTACTTC.

This clone was seen a few times. The rearrangement joins TRBV5-1 to TRBJ2-1; TRBD2 matches at 14 bases. Germline CDR1 reads SGHRS; CDR2 reads YFSETQ. The V segment lost 4 bases and the J segment 0 bases; nucleotides outside the gene matches: 3. This CDR3 contains 17 residues. The CDR3 region has the DNA TGCGCCAGCAGCGCGACTAGCGGGGGGGCCTCCTACAATGAGCAGTTCTTC. This encodes CASSATSGGASYNEQFF. Together with reference TRBV5-1 and TRBJ2-1, the CDR3 gives the full variable domain: KAGVTQTPRYLIKTRGQQVTLSCSPISGHRSVSWYQQTPGQGLQFLFEYFSETQRNKGNFPGRFSGRQFSNSRSEMNVSTLELGDSALYLCASSATSGGASYNEQFFGPGTRLTVL.

V and J are TRBV10-3 and TRBJ2-7; no definite D call. CDR1 is ENHRY and CDR2 is SYGVKD in the germline V gene. This CDR3 has 10 amino acids. With 8 bases removed from V and 2 bases from J, the gap between germline ends came to 4 bases. This CDR3 reads CAIGTYEQYF. In DNA form, the CDR3 reads TGTGCCATCGGAACCTACGAGCAGTACTTC.

The CDR3 region is CASSLELHNTGELFF. As DNA, the CDR3 is TGTGCCAGCAGCTTGGAACTACACAATACCGGGGAGCTGTTTTTT. This sequence joins TRBV5-4 and TRBJ2-2, with D unresolved. The CDR3 has 15 residues. Between the trimmed V and J ends, which lost 0 bases and 5 bases, there was a span of 11 bases. Per the germline V gene, CDR1 is SGHNT and CDR2 is YYREEE (reference sequence).

This clone is medium-sized by share. The V gene is TRBV5-1, the J gene TRBJ1-4; 7 nucleotides align to TRBD1. The CDR3 loop spans 14 amino acids. Trimming removed 3 bases from V and 3 bases from J; junction bases left unmatched: 2. CDR1 and CDR2 from the germline V gene are SGHRS and YFSETQ. CDR3 sequence (DNA): TGCGCCAGCAGCTGGACAGGTCCTAATGAAAAACTGTTTTTT. Translated, it gives CASSWTGPNEKLFF. The variable domain in full, completed from reference TRBV5-1 and TRBJ1-4, reads KAGVTQTPRYLIKTRGQQVTLSCSPISGHRSVSWYQQTPGQGLQFLFEYFSETQRNKGNFPGRFSGRQFSNSRSEMNVSTLELGDSALYLCASSWTGPNEKLFFGSGTQLSVL.

J is TRBJ2-7 and V is TRBV14; maybe TRBD2 (6 bases). Trimming stripped 3 bases from V and 2 bases from J, with 14 bases between. The CDR3 has 15 residues. In germline, CDR1 is SGHDN, CDR2 FVKESK. The CDR3 spells CASSQTPPGAYEQYF. CDR3 sequence (DNA): TGTGCCAGCAGCCAGACCCCCCCGGGGGCCTACGAGCAGTACTTC.

This clone was seen only a few times. The CDR3 loop is CAWKPRDRVNTIYF. The CDR3 nucleotides are TGTGCCTGGAAGCCACGGGACAGGGTAAACACCATATATTTT. The gene calls are TRBV30 and TRBJ1-3; 9 bases are a match to TRBD1. The CDR3 is 14 amino acids. CDR1 and CDR2 from the germline V gene are GTSNPN and SVGIG (reference sequence). V lost 4 bases, J lost 6 bases, and 7 bases stayed unmatched.

V and J are TRBV14 and TRBJ2-4; tentative D call: TRBD2 (6 bases). V was pared by 0 bases and J by 2 bases, with 14 bases between. The CDR3 loop spans 17 amino acids. Germline loops: CDR1 SGHDN, CDR2 FVKESK. The CDR3 coding sequence is TGTGCCAGCAGCCAAGATTCGCCGGAGGGGACCAAAAACATTCAGTACTTC. Translated: CASSQDSPEGTKNIQYF.

This chain links TRBV7-2 with TRBJ2-2; D remains ambiguous. CDR3 length: 15 residues. V lost 4 bases to trimming and J lost 7 bases, with 16 bases between them. Germline V gene data show CDR1 as SGHTA and CDR2 as FQGNSA. Written as DNA, the CDR3 is TGTGCCAGCAGCTCTGGGGTGGGATTAAACGGGGAGCTGTTTTTT. Its protein product is CASSSGVGLNGELFF.